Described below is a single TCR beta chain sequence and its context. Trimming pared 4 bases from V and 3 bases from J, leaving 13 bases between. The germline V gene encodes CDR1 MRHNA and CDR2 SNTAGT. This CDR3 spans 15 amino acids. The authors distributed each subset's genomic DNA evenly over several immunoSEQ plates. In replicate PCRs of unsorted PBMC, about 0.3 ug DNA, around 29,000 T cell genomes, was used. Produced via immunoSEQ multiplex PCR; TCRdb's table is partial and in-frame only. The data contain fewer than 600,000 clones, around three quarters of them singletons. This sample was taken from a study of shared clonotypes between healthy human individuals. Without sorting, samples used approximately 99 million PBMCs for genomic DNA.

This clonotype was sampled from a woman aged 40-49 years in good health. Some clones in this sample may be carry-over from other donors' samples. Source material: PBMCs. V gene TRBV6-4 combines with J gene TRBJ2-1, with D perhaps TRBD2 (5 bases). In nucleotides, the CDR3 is TGTGCCAGCAGTGGGCAGGCGGGCCTCTACAATGAGCAGTTCTTC. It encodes CASSGQAGLYNEQFF.